The rows below give T cell receptor beta chains drawn from one sample of a study of T-cell memory formation after mild COVID-19. TCRdb used MiXCR to reprocess the 5' RACE reads, holding one entry per CDR3 protein. The table has 29,000 or so distinct CDR3 sequences, 10% to 15% seen once. Sequencing used PBMCs or a T cell subset sorted from them (not recorded which). Every receptor here comes from an adult woman who had mild COVID-19 (a few samples of this study predate the infection). Cell type and time point are not known. The CDR3 runs from the conserved cysteine through the conserved F or W. A D gene is named only where the DNA matches it firmly. Size is stated for part of the rows, as once, few or many counts, or as a class when the clone is expanded.

d_gene: TRBD2
abundance: many
v_gene: TRBV6-5
j_gene: TRBJ2-7
CDR3nt: TGTGCCAGCAGAGGTCAAAGGCTAGCGGCATCCTACGAGCAGTACTTC
CDR3aa: CASRGQRLAASYEQYF

d_gene: .
abundance: many
v_gene: TRBV3-1
j_gene: TRBJ2-6
CDR3nt: TGTGCCAGCAGCCCAGTCGAGGGGGGAACTCTGGAAGCCAACGTCCTGACTTTC
CDR3aa: CASSPVEGGTLEANVLTF

d_gene: .
abundance: .
v_gene: TRBV12-3/TRBV12-4
j_gene: TRBJ2-7
CDR3nt: TGTGCCAGCAGCCAAGGGCAGGGGGGGGGTCGCTACGAGCAGTACTTC
CDR3aa: CASSQGQGGGRYEQYF

d_gene: .
abundance: many
v_gene: TRBV29-1
j_gene: TRBJ1-1
CDR3nt: TGCAGCGCCCTCCCGGTGGGCACTGAAGCTTTCTTT
CDR3aa: CSALPVGTEAFF

d_gene: TRBD1
abundance: many
v_gene: TRBV6-1
j_gene: TRBJ1-2
CDR3nt: TGTGCCAGCAGTGAACGACAGGGCATCAATTATGGCTACACCTTC
CDR3aa: CASSERQGINYGYTF

d_gene: .
abundance: many
v_gene: TRBV18
j_gene: TRBJ2-3
CDR3nt: TGTGCCAGCTCACGCGGGACTAGCACAGATACGCAGTATTTT
CDR3aa: CASSRGTSTDTQYF

d_gene: .
abundance: many
v_gene: TRBV7-2
j_gene: TRBJ2-5
CDR3nt: TGTGCCAGCAGCTTTTACTGGACAGTCCAAGAGACCCAGTACTTC
CDR3aa: CASSFYWTVQETQYF

d_gene: .
abundance: many
v_gene: TRBV7-8
j_gene: TRBJ2-1
CDR3nt: TGTGCCAGCAGCCCGGGCGGATTTGAGCAGTTCTTC
CDR3aa: CASSPGGFEQFF

d_gene: TRBD1
abundance: many
v_gene: TRBV20-1
j_gene: TRBJ1-1
CDR3nt: TGCAGTGCCTTATTTACAGACAGGGGAAAGACTGAAGCTTTCTTT
CDR3aa: CSALFTDRGKTEAFF

d_gene: .
abundance: many
v_gene: TRBV15
j_gene: TRBJ2-3
CDR3nt: TGTGCCACCAGCAGCTCGCCCCGCACAGATACGCAGTATTTT
CDR3aa: CATSSSPRTDTQYF

d_gene: TRBD2
abundance: many
v_gene: TRBV20-1
j_gene: TRBJ2-3
CDR3nt: TGCAGTGCTAGGCCGACTAGCGGGAGAATTTCGGATACGCAGTATTTT
CDR3aa: CSARPTSGRISDTQYF

d_gene: TRBD2
abundance: many
v_gene: TRBV25-1
j_gene: TRBJ2-7
CDR3nt: TGTGCCAGCAGTGCCCTCGGACTAGCGGGGGCCTTCTCCTACGAGCAGTACTTC
CDR3aa: CASSALGLAGAFSYEQYF

d_gene: .
abundance: .
v_gene: TRBV19
j_gene: TRBJ2-1
CDR3nt: TGTGCCAGTAGTCTAGGGCTATACAATGAGCAGTTCTTC
CDR3aa: CASSLGLYNEQFF

d_gene: TRBD1
abundance: many
v_gene: TRBV25-1
j_gene: TRBJ2-7
CDR3nt: TGTGCCAGCAGTGATTTCGGGACAGGGAGTGAGCAGTACTTC
CDR3aa: CASSDFGTGSEQYF

d_gene: .
abundance: many
v_gene: TRBV9
j_gene: TRBJ2-2
CDR3nt: TGTGCCAGCAGCGTAGCTTCGGGGCGCGGGGAGCTGTTTTTT
CDR3aa: CASSVASGRGELFF

d_gene: .
abundance: many
v_gene: TRBV29-1
j_gene: TRBJ1-2
CDR3nt: TGCAGCGTTGAAGGGGAAGCAGGGCTTAACTATGGCTACACCTTC
CDR3aa: CSVEGEAGLNYGYTF

d_gene: TRBD2
abundance: many
v_gene: TRBV30
j_gene: TRBJ2-1
CDR3nt: TGTGCCTGGAGCAGCGGGGTCCTCTACAATGAGCAGTTCTTC
CDR3aa: CAWSSGVLYNEQFF

d_gene: TRBD2
abundance: .
v_gene: TRBV4-1
j_gene: TRBJ2-1
CDR3nt: TGCGCCAGCAGCCCCGACTCGGGGGGGCCAGGTGAGCAGTTCTTC
CDR3aa: CASSPDSGGPGEQFF

d_gene: .
abundance: many
v_gene: TRBV7-2
j_gene: TRBJ2-7
CDR3nt: TGTGCCAGCAGCTCCGCCAGGCTCTACGAGCAGTACTTC
CDR3aa: CASSSARLYEQYF

d_gene: .
abundance: many
v_gene: TRBV2
j_gene: TRBJ1-4
CDR3nt: TGTGCCAGCGACAGATTAAATGAAAAACTGTTTTTT
CDR3aa: CASDRLNEKLFF

d_gene: .
abundance: many
v_gene: TRBV12-3/TRBV12-4
j_gene: TRBJ2-2
CDR3nt: TGTGCCAGCAGTTTAGTGAGGAGGGGGGCCGGGGAGCTGTTTTTT
CDR3aa: CASSLVRRGAGELFF

d_gene: TRBD1
abundance: many
v_gene: TRBV11-2
j_gene: TRBJ1-6
CDR3nt: TGTGCCAGCAGACTTAACAGGGGAGAGTCACCCCTCCACTTT
CDR3aa: CASRLNRGESPLHF

d_gene: .
abundance: many
v_gene: TRBV3-1
j_gene: TRBJ2-7
CDR3nt: TGTGCCAGCAGCCAAGTTCACGAGCAGTACTTC
CDR3aa: CASSQVHEQYF

d_gene: TRBD1
abundance: once
v_gene: TRBV6-5
j_gene: TRBJ2-1
CDR3nt: TGTGCCAGCAGTTACAGGGGGCCGTCCTACAATGAGCAGTTCTTC
CDR3aa: CASSYRGPSYNEQFF

d_gene: .
abundance: many
v_gene: TRBV29-1
j_gene: TRBJ1-1
CDR3nt: TGCAGCGTTGCATCTTTGGGGCAGTCCAACACTGAAGCTTTCTTT
CDR3aa: CSVASLGQSNTEAFF

d_gene: .
abundance: many
v_gene: TRBV18
j_gene: TRBJ1-1
CDR3nt: TGTGCCAGCTCACCATCCGGCTTGAACACTGAAGCTTTCTTT
CDR3aa: CASSPSGLNTEAFF

d_gene: .
abundance: .
v_gene: TRBV12-3/TRBV12-4
j_gene: TRBJ2-1
CDR3nt: TGTGCCAGCAGTTTGGACTACCTCAGTGAGCAGTTCTTC
CDR3aa: CASSLDYLSEQFF

d_gene: .
abundance: few
v_gene: TRBV5-6
j_gene: TRBJ2-2
CDR3nt: TGTGCCAGCAGCTTGGTGTGGGTAGGGGCCACCGGGGAGCTGTTTTTT
CDR3aa: CASSLVWVGATGELFF